The entry that follows covers one T cell receptor (beta chain) sequence. Its antigen remains unidentified. In the ViraFEST assay, antigen-specific CD4+ clonotypes were identified by expansion after peptide-pool stimulation. A roughly 10-day culture period preceded the isolation of CD4+ T cells. Each vaccine recipient was nucleocapsid antibody negative and had no prior SARS-CoV-2 infection. Half the medium was replaced with IL-2 medium on days 3 and 7. The entry originates in a study of vaccination effects on CD4 cells after COVID-19. Generated by immunoSEQ multiplex PCR, the TCRdb table keeps only in-frame clones and is missing some. Of approximately 54,000 clones listed, around 86% were seen once; the top ten hold roughly 2.3%. The CDR3 runs 16 residues. CDR1 is KGHDR, CDR2 SFDVKD, per germline. The germline V and J ends were trimmed by 1 base and 5 bases, with 14 bases remaining between them. Points from the study as a whole: Vaccine- and infection-induced clones showed marked clonal contraction late following vaccination. Convalescent patients were scarce, and early post-infection timepoints were absent.

The sequence was obtained from a human donor who received a COVID-19 vaccine. The sample here was CD4+ T cells from PBMCs cultured with HCoV-229E spike peptides, taken before COVID-19 vaccination. The rearrangement joins TRBV24-1 to TRBJ2-1; a weak D match, TRBD1 (6 bases). The CDR3 loop is CATSDFSSGANNEQFF. The CDR3 DNA reads TGTGCCACCAGTGATTTTTCATCAGGGGCAAACAATGAGCAGTTCTTC.